A single sample is the source of the 26 T cell receptor beta chains below, sequenced in a study of shared clonotypes between healthy human individuals. Sequencing was performed with immunoSEQ multiplex PCR; in TCRdb, only in-frame clones are kept and a portion is missing. Of approximately 710,000 clones listed, around 90% were seen once; the top ten hold 34%. The material sequenced was memory CD8+ T cells from PBMCs. Indicated subset: CD45RO+ cells pooled with CCR7-negative TemRA cells. The source of these receptors is a man younger than 35 in good health. Some clones in this sample may be carry-over from other donors' samples.

This clone was seen only once. The chain carries TRBV5-8 and TRBJ1-5; no clear D. CDR1 SGHTS and CDR2 YDEGEE come from the germline V gene. The CDR3 loop spans 16 amino acids. V lost 8 bases and J lost 4, with 22 bases in between. CDR3 loop: CASKPPDALINQPQHF. The DNA of the CDR3 is TGTGCCAGTAAACCCCCAGACGCCTTAATTAATCAGCCCCAGCATTTT.

The rearrangement joins TRBV19 to TRBJ2-1; 10 nucleotides align to TRBD2. CDR1 and CDR2 (germline): LNHDA, SQIVND (reference sequence). The length of the CDR3 is 17 residues. V shed 1 base and J 4 bases; nucleotides not matched to a gene: 7. CDR3 protein: CASSIGASGSLYNEQFF. In nucleotides, the CDR3 is TGTGCCAGTAGTATAGGGGCTAGCGGGAGTCTGTACAATGAGCAGTTCTTC.

DNA of the CDR3: TGTGCCAGCAGCTTAGTATCGGGAGCCTCCACAGATACGCAGTATTTT. The encoded protein is CASSLVSGASTDTQYF. The chain couples TRBV13 to TRBJ2-3, with D perhaps matching TRBD2 (6 bases). The CDR3 is 16 amino acids. The germline V gene encodes CDR1 PRHDT and CDR2 FYEKMQ (reference sequence). Between the trimmed V and J ends, which lost 1 base and 2 bases, there was a span of 13 bases.

The chain joins TRBV7-3 to TRBJ2-1; 13 bases fit TRBD2. This CDR3 region has 16 residues. CDR1 is SGHTA and CDR2 is FQGTGA in the germline V gene. Germline trimming cut 4 bases from V and 8 bases from J; bases unmatched to any gene: 8. CDR3 residues: CASSSRTSGSLYEQFF. CDR3 nucleotide sequence: TGTGCCAGCAGCTCCCGGACTAGCGGGAGTTTATATGAGCAGTTCTTC. The full variable domain, with the rest looked up from reference TRBV7-3 and TRBJ2-1, is GAGVSQTPSNKVTEKGKYVELRCDPISGHTALYWYRQSLGQGPEFLIYFQGTGAADDSGLPNDRFFAVRPEGSVSTLKIQRTERGDSAVYLCASSSRTSGSLYEQFFGPGTRLTVL.

This clone was picked up a small number of times. The J gene is TRBJ2-3, the V gene TRBV30; D possibly corresponds to TRBD2 (5 bases). The germline V gene encodes CDR1 GTSNPN and CDR2 SVGIG (reference sequence). The CDR3 contains 15 residues. Trimming pared 3 bases from V and 4 bases from J, leaving 17 bases between. The CDR3 sequence is CAWRGAFANPDTQYF. The CDR3 DNA reads as TGTGCCTGGAGGGGAGCGTTCGCTAACCCAGATACGCAGTATTTT. Complete variable domain (other parts from reference TRBV30 and TRBJ2-3): SQTIHQWPATLVQPVGSPLSLECTVEGTSNPNLYWYRQAAGRGLQLLFYSVGIGQISSEVPQNLSASRPQDRQFILSSKKLLLSDSGFYLCAWRGAFANPDTQYFGPGTRLTVL.

V and J are TRBV5-5 and TRBJ2-7; TRBD2 matches 13 bases. CDR1 and CDR2 (germline): SGHKS, YYEKEE (reference sequence). This CDR3 spans 15 amino acids. J was trimmed by 1 base and V by 4 bases; bases with no gene match: 2. The CDR3 region is CASSMGLAGSYEQYF. CDR3 in DNA: TGTGCCAGCAGCATGGGACTAGCGGGATCCTACGAGCAGTACTTC.

The rearrangement uses TRBV30 and TRBJ2-5; 7 nucleotides align to TRBD1. Germline-derived CDR1 and CDR2 are GTSNPN and SVGIG (reference sequence). The CDR3 length is 16 residues. The ends lost 0 bases at V and 5 bases at J; junction bases unmatched: 12. For the CDR3, the DNA is TGTGCCTGGAGTGTACTGTGGGACAGCTCGCCGGAGACCCAGTACTTC. This sequence encodes CAWSVLWDSSPETQYF.

The sample holds one count of this clone. This chain uses TRBV5-6 with TRBJ2-2, with D perhaps matching TRBD2 (7 bases). From germline, CDR1 is SGHDT and CDR2 YYEEEE. Trimming cost V 4 bases and J 7 bases, with 11 bases left between them. This CDR3 is 13 amino acids long. The CDR3: CASSPGGSGELFF. The CDR3 DNA reads TGTGCCAGCAGCCCGGGGGGCAGCGGGGAGCTGTTTTTT.

J is TRBJ2-6 and V is TRBV7-9; either TRBD1 or TRBD2 may supply D (7 bases each). Germline CDR1 SEHNR, CDR2 FQNEAQ (reference sequence). Trimming removed 4 bases at V and 1 base at J, with 14 bases between. The CDR3 loop spans 17 amino acids. The CDR3 nucleotides read TGTGCCAGCAGCTCCAGGGGGGGGCCTTCTGGGGCCAACGTCCTGACTTTC. It specifies CASSSRGGPSGANVLTF.

The V gene is TRBV6-4, the J gene TRBJ1-2, with no clear D. This CDR3 is built from 11 residues. Per germline, CDR1 MRHNA and CDR2 SNTAGT. Trimming removed 6 bases at V and 7 bases at J, with 9 bases between. The CDR3 spells CASRAVSGYTF. DNA of the CDR3: TGTGCCAGCAGGGCCGTATCTGGCTACACCTTC.

This chain links TRBV5-1 with TRBJ1-1; D might be TRBD1 (6 bases). Looked up from germline, CDR1 is SGHRS and CDR2 is YFSETQ. This CDR3 has 13 amino acids. V lost 4 bases and J 4 bases, leaving 11 bases between the germline ends. The CDR3: CASSPQGSTEAFF. The CDR3 DNA sequence: TGCGCCAGCAGCCCCCAGGGGTCCACTGAAGCTTTCTTT.

The V and J genes are TRBV7-3 and TRBJ2-3, with 8 nucleotides matching TRBD2. J was trimmed by 1 base and V by 2 bases; bases with no gene match: 2. Germline CDR1 reads SGHTA; CDR2 reads FQGTGA. The length of the CDR3 is 15 residues. This chain's CDR3 is CASSLSLAGTDTQYF. In DNA, the CDR3 is TGTGCCAGCAGCTTATCACTAGCGGGCACAGATACGCAGTATTTT.

V usage is TRBV7-9 and J usage is TRBJ2-1, with unresolved D. Per the germline V gene, CDR1 is SEHNR and CDR2 is FQNEAQ (reference sequence). Trimming cost V 6 bases and J 0 bases, with 12 bases left between them. The CDR3 totals 15 residues. The DNA for the CDR3 is TGTGCCAGCAGTTCACCGATCCGCTCCTACAATGAGCAGTTCTTC. Amino acid sequence: CASSSPIRSYNEQFF.

The chain carries TRBV7-3 and TRBJ1-4, with TRBD1 as a possible D gene (5 bases). The CDR3 sequence is 16 residues long. V dropped 0 bases and J dropped 3 bases, with 11 bases sitting between them. Germline lookup yields CDR1 SGHTA and CDR2 FQGTGA. The CDR3 spells CASSLTRGWANEKLFF. The CDR3, as DNA: TGTGCCAGCAGCTTAACACGGGGCTGGGCTAATGAAAAACTGTTTTTT.

This rearrangement joins TRBV5-1 to TRBJ1-1; D remains ambiguous. Germline CDR1 and CDR2: SGHRS and YFSETQ. The CDR3 runs to 13 residues. V lost 0 bases to trimming and J lost 0 bases, with 3 bases between them. This CDR3 reads CASSLELNTEAFF. CDR3 nucleotide sequence: TGCGCCAGCAGCTTGGAGTTGAACACTGAAGCTTTCTTT.

The J gene is TRBJ1-1, the V gene TRBV6-5, with unresolved D. The CDR3 is 13 amino acids. The germline V gene encodes CDR1 MNHEY and CDR2 SVGAGI. With 4 bases removed from V and 1 base from J, the gap between germline ends came to 7 bases. The CDR3 spells CASSFESNTEAFF. The DNA of the CDR3 is TGTGCCAGCAGTTTCGAGTCGAACACTGAAGCTTTCTTT.

The chain is built from TRBV2 and TRBJ2-7, with TRBD1 matching over 7 bases. The V segment lost 6 bases and the J segment 3 bases; nucleotides outside the gene matches: 11. This CDR3 has 15 amino acids. Germline V gene lookup returns CDR1 SNHLY and CDR2 FYNNEI. Here the CDR3 DNA reads TGTGCCAGCAGCGGACCATGGGACAGAAACTACGAGCAGTACTTC. Its protein product is CASSGPWDRNYEQYF.

With regard to this clone: The identical CDR3 is also encoded by other nucleotide sequences in the sample. The chain combines TRBV7-2 with TRBJ1-1, with TRBD1 identical over 7 bases. Germline-derived CDR1 and CDR2 are SGHTA and FQGNSA. V trimming: 4 bases; J trimming: 2 bases; junction bases outside the gene matches: 7. The CDR3 extends over 15 amino acids. The CDR3 DNA is TGTGCCAGCAGCTCCCGAGACAGGGTAAACACTGAAGCTTTCTTT. Amino acid sequence: CASSSRDRVNTEAFF.

This clone showed up just a few times. The chain couples TRBV4-1 to TRBJ1-2, with TRBD1 as a possible D gene (5 bases). This CDR3 has 15 residues. Germline assignment: CDR1 MGHRA and CDR2 YSYEKL. Trimming stripped 5 bases from V and 2 bases from J, with 15 bases between. For the CDR3, the DNA is TGCGCCAGCAGCACCCAGGACGGGGGGAACTATGGCTACACCTTC. Its translation is CASSTQDGGNYGYTF.

The chain carries TRBV14 and TRBJ2-2; possibly TRBD1 or TRBD2 for D (6 bases each). The CDR3 length is 15 residues. Trimming removed 4 bases at V and 4 bases at J, with 13 bases between. CDR1 is SGHDN and CDR2 is FVKESK in the germline V gene. The CDR3 DNA follows: TGTGCCAGCAGCCTGAGGGGGGCAGGCACCGGGGAGCTGTTTTTT. It encodes CASSLRGAGTGELFF.

This clone has just one count. This sequence joins TRBV28 and TRBJ2-1, with D possibly being TRBD2 (5 bases). CDR3 length equals 15 residues. Germline CDR1 is MDHEN and CDR2 is SYDVKM. V lost 4 bases, J lost 8 bases, and 18 bases lay in between. This chain's CDR3 is CASSSPRGGFDEQFF. The CDR3 coding sequence is TGTGCCAGCAGTTCCCCCCGCGGAGGTTTCGATGAGCAGTTCTTC.

The gene calls are TRBV28 and TRBJ2-1; 13 bases are shared with TRBD2. V lost 5 bases and J lost 0; bases outside the gene matches: 13. This CDR3 spans 20 amino acids. In germline, CDR1 is MDHEN, CDR2 SYDVKM. Here the CDR3 reads CASSASGTSGTSRSYNEQFF. Written as DNA, the CDR3 is TGTGCCAGCAGTGCAAGCGGGACTAGCGGGACCTCGCGCTCCTACAATGAGCAGTTCTTC.

Of note for this clone: This same CDR3 is encoded by further DNA sequences in the sample. V gene TRBV19 combines with J gene TRBJ2-7; 8 positions match TRBD2. J was trimmed by 0 bases and V by 2 bases; bases with no gene match: 3. CDR1 is LNHDA, CDR2 SQIVND, per germline (reference sequence). The CDR3 sequence is 15 residues long. For the CDR3, the DNA is TGTGCCAGTAGTATATCAGCGGGAGCCTCCTACGAGCAGTACTTC. Amino acid sequence: CASSISAGASYEQYF.

The genes are TRBV28 and TRBJ2-1; D call uncertain. Germline V gene lookup returns CDR1 MDHEN and CDR2 SYDVKM. The CDR3 runs to 12 residues. Trimming stripped 1 base from V and 8 bases from J, with 6 bases between. The CDR3 bases are TGTGCCAGCAGTTTATCGAGCTATGAGCAGTTCTTC. It encodes CASSLSSYEQFF.

This chain uses TRBV19 with TRBJ1-1, with 7 positions matching TRBD1. Trimming took 11 bases from V and 6 from J; bases not matched to a gene: 12. The CDR3 is 13 residues long. Germline lookup yields CDR1 LNHDA and CDR2 SQIVND (reference sequence). This chain's CDR3 is CAASTGWSPEAFF. CDR3 nucleotides: TGTGCCGCCTCGACAGGGTGGTCGCCTGAAGCTTTCTTT.

This chain joins TRBV27 and TRBJ2-7, with D maybe TRBD2 (6 bases). CDR3 length: 14 amino acids. Germline values: CDR1 MNHEY, CDR2 SMNVEV (reference sequence). Trimming removed 0 bases from V and 6 bases from J, with 12 bases in between. CDR3 nucleotide sequence: TGTGCCAGCAGTTTATCCTTGACTAGGGGCGAGCAGTACTTC. As protein: CASSLSLTRGEQYF.